Listed here are 10 T cell receptor beta chains from one sample, sequenced in a study of metastatic and nonmetastatic thyroid tumors. All patients were treatment-naive before thyroid surgery. TCRdb re-called the PCR reads with MiXCR. The data contain about 3,500 clones, less than 35% of them singletons. Sequencing was carried out using adjacent normal tissue. These TCRs come from a male donor with papillary thyroid cancer or a benign thyroid nodule (not recorded which). Some clones in this sample may be carry-over from other donors' samples.

The chain combines TRBV7-8 with TRBJ1-5; 11 bases align to TRBD1. Germline CDR1 is SGHVS and CDR2 is FQNEAQ. V was clipped by 5 bases and J by 5 bases; unmatched bases: 8. This CDR3 region has 16 residues. The CDR3 coding sequence is TGTGCCAGCAGCGCAAGGACAGGGGGCTTAGATCAGCCCCAGCATTTT. Translation gives CASSARTGGLDQPQHF.

This clone has only a few counts. The chain has TRBV20-1 and TRBJ2-5, with 10 bases that match TRBD2. This CDR3 has 13 amino acids. The germline V gene has CDR1 DFQATT and CDR2 SNEGSKA (reference sequence). The ends lost 5 bases at V and 9 bases at J; junction bases unmatched: 9. Here the CDR3 reads CSAVSGGLKAQYF. The CDR3 region has the DNA TGCAGTGCTGTTAGCGGGGGGTTGAAGGCCCAGTACTTC.

The chain is built from TRBV20-1 and TRBJ2-5, with 8 bases identical to TRBD1. The length of the CDR3 is 14 residues. The trim removed 4 bases at V and 4 bases at J, leaving 8 bases unmatched. CDR1 is DFQATT, CDR2 SNEGSKA, per germline (reference sequence). CDR3 DNA: TGCAGTGCTAACCCTGGACAGGGCGGAGAGACCCAGTACTTC. Amino acid sequence: CSANPGQGGETQYF.

This clone was counted a few times. The CDR3 DNA sequence: TGTGCCAGCAGTCCACTTCCGGGGACCCAAAAAAACATTCAGTACTTC. Residues: CASSPLPGTQKNIQYF. This chain connects TRBV27 to TRBJ2-4, with D perhaps assigned TRBD1 or TRBD2 (5 bases each). CDR1 and CDR2 from the germline V gene are MNHEY and SMNVEV (reference sequence). The V end lost 5 bases, the J end lost 4 bases, and 18 bases lay between the germline ends. The CDR3 loop spans 16 amino acids.

The V call is TRBV7-9, the J call TRBJ1-4; 7 positions agree with TRBD1. V shed 5 bases, J shed 8 bases, and the junction held 11 bases outside the gene matches. Germline CDR1 reads SEHNR; CDR2 reads FQNEAQ (reference sequence). The CDR3 loop spans 15 amino acids. The CDR3 spells CASSPPDRSNEKLFF. For the CDR3, the DNA is TGTGCCAGCAGCCCCCCGGACAGGTCGAACGAAAAACTGTTTTTT.

This clone was seen only a few times. V usage is TRBV6-1 and J usage is TRBJ2-7; D ambiguous. Germline assignment: CDR1 MNHNS and CDR2 SASEGT. The V and J ends lost 1 base and 4 bases respectively, with 14 bases between them. The CDR3 is 15 amino acids. CDR3 loop: CASSEEKFVKYEQYV. The DNA of the CDR3 is TGTGCCAGCAGTGAAGAAAAGTTTGTCAAATACGAGCAGTACGTC.

This clone has only a few counts. CDR3 sequence reads: CAISEVPGLNEQFF. The CDR3 bases are TGTGCCATCAGTGAGGTCCCGGGACTAAATGAGCAGTTCTTC. This chain joins TRBV10-3 and TRBJ2-1; 7 positions match TRBD2. This CDR3 spans 14 amino acids. CDR1 and CDR2 (germline): ENHRY, SYGVKD. Trimming removed 2 bases from V and 7 bases from J; junction bases left unmatched: 5.

This chain connects TRBV12-3 or TRBV12-4 to TRBJ2-3, with D perhaps matching TRBD1 (6 bases). V lost 7 bases, J lost 4 bases, and 18 bases lay in between. The CDR3 loop spans 15 amino acids. The CDR3 DNA sequence: TGTGCCAGCAACCTAGCAGGGGTTATGGCAGATACGCAGTATTTT. This sequence encodes CASNLAGVMADTQYF.

V and J are TRBV28 and TRBJ2-7; no clear D. CDR3 length: 12 amino acids. V lost 2 bases, J lost 2 bases, and 4 bases lay in between. Germline CDR1 is MDHEN and CDR2 is SYDVKM. The CDR3 DNA reads TGTGCCAGCAGTTTAGGTACCTACGAGCAGTACTTC. It is translated as CASSLGTYEQYF.

In the case of this clone: Its ends do not fully match the called genes, so a read error is possible. The chain couples TRBV25-1 to TRBJ1-1, with unresolved D. CDR3 size: 14 residues. CDR1 is MGHDK, CDR2 SYGVNS, per germline. The CDR3 here is CASSEYMREREAFF. CDR3 nucleotides: TGTGCCAGTAGTGAATATATGAGGGAACGAGAAGCGTTCTTT.